Below, one TCR beta chain is given with its context. The antigen is unknown. The length of the CDR3 is 18 residues. This specimen comes from a study of T-cell reconstitution after alpha-beta-depleted transplantation in children. Study findings and constraints: From newly produced T cells came most of the T-cell counts and diversity one year after transplant.

The TCRbeta library incorporated unique molecular identifiers. Via MiXCR, TCRdb re-called the PCR reads, giving one row per CDR3 protein. The profile shows a few hundred thousand distinct CDR3 sequences, around 25% of them singletons. This TCR was recovered from a girl aged 2-10 years with Fanconi anemia, due to receive a stem cell transplant. The chain couples TRBV21-1 to TRBJ2-7; TRBD2 is the table's D call and was not checked against the DNA. TRBV21-1 is designated a pseudogene. Sequenced here: PBMCs, sampled before TCRalphabeta/CD19-depleted stem cell transplant. The CDR3 protein is CATPRGDLMKPRTYEQYF. CDR3 nucleotides: TGTGCCACCCCCCGCGGAGACCTTATGAAGCCACGAACCTACGAGCAGTACTTC.